This entry features one T cell receptor (beta chain) sequence. It has no known antigen specificity. Base qualities are not at hand, and no much larger clone is one base apart. CDR1 SGDLS and CDR2 YYNGEE were looked up in the germline V gene. The V end gives up 2 bases and the J end 4 bases, leaving 7 bases in the junction not matched to a gene. There are 15 amino acids in the CDR3, from cysteine to phenylalanine inclusive. Only the CDR3 DNA stays, 45 bases, in frame from base 1. Peripheral blood CD8+ and CD4+ T cells from healthy donors, Susac syndrome patients and multiple sclerosis patients were profiled using high-throughput TCR beta sequencing. The multiple sclerosis controls were treatment-naive patients whose relapsing-remitting disease, either stable or active, fulfilled the revised McDonald criteria. Bulk CD8+ and CD4+ T cells were purified by magnetic negative isolation, whereas CD8+ TEMRA cells were enriched by FACS. Blood was drawn into EDTA tubes, processed within 24 hours, and PBMCs were isolated by density gradient centrifugation. PBMCs intended for TCR sequencing were cryopreserved in liquid nitrogen and thawed later in a water bath at 37 degrees C. A purity of at least 90% was achieved for sorted or isolated CD4+, CD8+ and CD8+ TEMRA cells.

These data come from a study of CD8 T cells in Susac syndrome (dated by TCRdb to the late 2010s). Some background on the complete study: The study used repertoire sequencing to test whether antigen drove CD8+ T cell activation and differentiation in Susac syndrome. The clonality of the CD8+ T cell repertoire was compared across 12 healthy donors, some 14 Susac syndrome patients and about 16 multiple sclerosis patients.

RNA was extracted using the RNeasy kit, and about 0.5 to 1 microgram was reverse transcribed with random hexamers. The immunoSEQ multiplex PCR assay, which covers 54 Vbeta and 13 Jbeta segments, was used to amplify TCR beta CDR3 regions. PCR amplification bias was corrected using a synthetic template baseline for primer optimization and computational correction. From the authors' description of their analysis: Reads were assigned to V, D and J genes according to IMGT and analyzed in immunoSEQ Analyzer, with only productive sequences retained. Clonality was calculated as one minus the Shannon entropy normalized by log2 of the number of productive unique sequences. For each patient and control, public and private clones were evaluated among the 100 most prevalent clones. Susac-specific clones were defined as absent from healthy and MS cohorts, some 1,000 published viral clones and other ImmuneACCESS disease sequences. Using fastp trimming at Q25 and MiXCR clonotype assembly, TCRdb reanalyzed the public sequencing data and kept in-frame beta chains. Rows matching on CDR3 protein sequence are summarized as one entry with the most common DNA and genes. For this entry, the V and J calls and clone size follow TCRdb and not the study's own pipeline. This sample gives 250,000 to 300,000 distinct CDR3 sequences in total; 65% to 90% of them show up just once. The ten largest make up roughly 0.21% of the sample.

What the research found in general, with its limitations: The TCR sequencing and HLA analysis was acknowledged to have included a relatively small number of individuals.

The sequenced sample consisted of CD8+ T cells from PBMCs. The sequence is built from TRBV9 and TRBJ2-3; 7 bases in the middle match TRBD2. The TCR originated in a human donor with multiple sclerosis. The CDR3 protein: CASSVGGRAADTQYF. At the DNA level, the sequence is TGTGCCAGCAGCGTTGGGGGGAGGGCCGCAGATACGCAGTATTTT.